Below are 6 T cell receptor beta chains sequenced from a single sample in a study of OX40 agonist ivuxolimab in advanced cancers. The method was immunoSEQ multiplex PCR; TCRdb's version includes in-frame clones alone and lacks a portion of them. The data hold about 130,000 clones, with over 75% observed a single time. The sample here was CD4+ or CD8+ T cells sorted from blood, taken in a trial of the OX40 agonist ivuxolimab. The origin of the receptors is an adult with an advanced solid tumor such as melanoma, head and neck, liver or kidney cancer.

The gene calls are TRBV9 and TRBJ2-1; 11 bases are shared with TRBD2. CDR1 SGDLS and CDR2 YYNGEE come from the germline V gene. V shed 1 base and J 10 bases; nucleotides not matched to a gene: 13. CDR3 length equals 17 residues. CDR3 in DNA: TGTGCCAGCAGCGTAATGTGGCCCGGGACTAGCGGAGGAGAGCAGTTCTTC. Translated: CASSVMWPGTSGGEQFF.

The rearrangement joins TRBV4-3 to TRBJ2-1; maybe TRBD2 (7 bases). V gave up 0 bases and J gave up 7 bases, with 19 bases separating them. The CDR3 length is 17 residues. Germline CDR1 LGHNA, CDR2 YSLEER. Here the CDR3 reads CASSQEEGGGARNEQFF. The CDR3 coding sequence is TGCGCCAGCAGCCAAGAAGAGGGGGGAGGGGCAAGGAATGAGCAGTTCTTC.

This chain uses TRBV12-5 with TRBJ1-1; the D is unclear. Germline V gives CDR1 LGHNT, CDR2 FRNRAP. This CDR3 is 13 amino acids long. V was pared by 3 bases and J by 6 bases, with 11 bases between. Here the CDR3 DNA reads TGTGCTAGTGGTTTCCTTGGGGAGGCTGAAGCTTTCTTT. This gives the protein CASGFLGEAEAFF. The full variable domain, with the rest looked up from reference TRBV12-5 and TRBJ1-1, is DARVTQTPRHKVTEMGQEVTMRCQPILGHNTVFWYRQTMMQGLELLAYFRNRAPLDDSGMPKDRFSAEMPDATLATLKIQPSEPRDSAVYFCASGFLGEAEAFFGQGTRLTVV.

V and J are TRBV6-5 and TRBJ1-3; D gene ambiguous. Per germline, CDR1 MNHEY and CDR2 SVGAGI. Trimming removed 7 bases at V and 7 bases at J, with 17 bases between. The CDR3 length is 14 residues. The CDR3 protein is CASMRVTFGNTIYF. CDR3 in DNA: TGTGCCAGCATGCGGGTGACGTTCGGGAACACCATATATTTT.

This chain uses TRBV5-6 with TRBJ2-1, with 8 bases fitting TRBD2. The CDR3 sequence is 14 residues long. V lost 3 bases to trimming and J lost 2 bases; unmatched junction nucleotides: 1. Germline V gene data show CDR1 as SGHDT and CDR2 as YYEEEE. CDR3 nucleotide sequence: TGTGCCAGCAGCTCGGGAGGGCCCTACAATGAGCAGTTCTTC. Amino acid sequence: CASSSGGPYNEQFF.

The chain is built from TRBV5-4 and TRBJ2-6, with no clear D. The germline V and J ends were trimmed by 0 bases and 2 bases, with 6 bases remaining between them. The CDR3 totals 15 residues. Germline V gene lookup returns CDR1 SGHNT and CDR2 YYREEE (reference sequence). The CDR3 bases are TGTGCCAGCAGCTTGGATTTAGCTGGGGCCAACGTCCTGACTTTC. Protein: CASSLDLAGANVLTF.